This T cell receptor beta chain was captured by sequencing in a study of blood T cell repertoires in COVID-19. Study background: Acute and convalescent COVID-19 samples came from the United States, Italy and Spain. PBMCs, B-cell-depleted T cells, or T cells provided the cDNA or gDNA that made up the material.

Per the study methods: Amplification with reference gene primers provided the estimates of nucleated cell counts. The table came from immunoSEQ multiplex PCR; TCRdb's copy has only in-frame clones and leaves some out. Clonal size and the V and J genes are those of that table, whereas D and trimming came from the DNA. The sample carries around 250,000 clones, under 90% recorded once. The CDR3 length is 23 residues. J gave up 1 base and V 5 bases, and 21 bases lay outside the gene matches. In germline, CDR1 is LGHDT, CDR2 YNNKEL (reference sequence). J is TRBJ2-3 and V is TRBV3-1 (or the pseudogene TRBV3-2), with 16 bases identical to TRBD2. The receptor comes from a woman aged 40 to 50 who had recovered from COVID-19. The sample consisted of peripheral blood. CDR3 sequence: CASSYNMGLAGGPSVAGTDTQYF. The CDR3 DNA reads TGTGCCAGCAGCTACAATATGGGACTAGCGGGAGGGCCATCCGTTGCGGGCACAGATACGCAGTATTTT.